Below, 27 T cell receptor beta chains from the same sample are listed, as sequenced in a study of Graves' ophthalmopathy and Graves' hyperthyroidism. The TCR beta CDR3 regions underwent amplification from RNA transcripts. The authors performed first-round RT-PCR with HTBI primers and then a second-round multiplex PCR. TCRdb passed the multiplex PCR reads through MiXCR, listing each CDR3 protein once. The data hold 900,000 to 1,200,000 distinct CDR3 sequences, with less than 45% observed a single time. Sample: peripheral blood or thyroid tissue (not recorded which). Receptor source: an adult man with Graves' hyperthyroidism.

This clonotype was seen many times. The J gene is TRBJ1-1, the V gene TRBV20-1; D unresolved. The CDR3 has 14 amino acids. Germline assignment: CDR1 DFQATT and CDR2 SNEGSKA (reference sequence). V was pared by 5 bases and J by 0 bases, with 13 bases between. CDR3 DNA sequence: TGCAGTGCTCTACATCCGGAAATGAACACTGAAGCTTTCTTT. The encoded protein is CSALHPEMNTEAFF.

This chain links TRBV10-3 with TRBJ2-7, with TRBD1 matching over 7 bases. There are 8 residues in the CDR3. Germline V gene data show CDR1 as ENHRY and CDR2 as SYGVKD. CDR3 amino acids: CASSKQGV. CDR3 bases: TGTGCCAGCAGCAAACAGGGGGTC.

The CDR3 here is CSALGTAAHGYTF. The CDR3 DNA is TGCAGTGCCCTTGGGACCGCCGCCCATGGCTACACCTTC. The chain uses TRBV20-1 and TRBJ1-2, with D possibly being TRBD1 (5 bases). Trimming removed 6 bases from V and 6 bases from J, with 17 bases in between. The CDR3 totals 13 residues. Per the germline V gene, CDR1 is DFQATT and CDR2 is SNEGSKA (reference sequence).

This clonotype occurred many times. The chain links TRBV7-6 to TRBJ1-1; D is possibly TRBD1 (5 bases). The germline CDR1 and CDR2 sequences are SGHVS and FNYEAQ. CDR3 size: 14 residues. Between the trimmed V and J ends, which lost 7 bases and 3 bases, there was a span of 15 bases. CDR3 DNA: TGTGCCAGCACCCTACGGGCGGGGGACACTGAAGCTTTCTTT. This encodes CASTLRAGDTEAFF.

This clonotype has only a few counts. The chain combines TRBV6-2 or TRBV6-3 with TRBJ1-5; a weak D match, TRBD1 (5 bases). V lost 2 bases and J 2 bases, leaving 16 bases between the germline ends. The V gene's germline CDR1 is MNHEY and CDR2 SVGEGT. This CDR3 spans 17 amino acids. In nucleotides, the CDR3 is TGTGCCAGCAGTTACCCCCGGACAAAGGGTGGCAATCAGCCCCAGCATTTT. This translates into CASSYPRTKGGNQPQHF.

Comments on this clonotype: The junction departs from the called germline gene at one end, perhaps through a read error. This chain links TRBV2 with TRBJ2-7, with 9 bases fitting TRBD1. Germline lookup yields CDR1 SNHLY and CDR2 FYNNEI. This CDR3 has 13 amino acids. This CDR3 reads CASRGDRVSERYF. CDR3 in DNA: TGTGCCAGCAGAGGGGACAGGGTGTCAGAGCGGTACTTC.

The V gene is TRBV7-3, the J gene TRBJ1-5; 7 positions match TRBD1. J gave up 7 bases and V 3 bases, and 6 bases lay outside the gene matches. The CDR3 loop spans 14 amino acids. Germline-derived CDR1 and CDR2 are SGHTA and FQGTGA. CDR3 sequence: CASSFQGGWQPQHF. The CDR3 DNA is TGTGCCAGCAGCTTCCAGGGGGGGTGGCAGCCCCAGCATTTT.

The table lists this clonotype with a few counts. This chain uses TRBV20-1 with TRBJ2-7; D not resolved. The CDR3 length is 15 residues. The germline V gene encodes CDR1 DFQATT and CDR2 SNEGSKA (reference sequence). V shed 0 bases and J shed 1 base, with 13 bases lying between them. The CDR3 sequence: CSARDDGKFSYEQYF. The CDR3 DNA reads TGCAGTGCTAGAGATGATGGAAAATTTTCCTACGAGCAGTACTTC.

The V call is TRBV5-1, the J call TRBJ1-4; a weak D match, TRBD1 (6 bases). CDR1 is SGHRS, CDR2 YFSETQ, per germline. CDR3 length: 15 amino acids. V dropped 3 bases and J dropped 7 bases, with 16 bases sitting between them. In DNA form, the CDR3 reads TGCGCCAGCAGCTCTTTTGCGGGACACCTTGAAAAACTGTTTTTT. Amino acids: CASSSFAGHLEKLFF.

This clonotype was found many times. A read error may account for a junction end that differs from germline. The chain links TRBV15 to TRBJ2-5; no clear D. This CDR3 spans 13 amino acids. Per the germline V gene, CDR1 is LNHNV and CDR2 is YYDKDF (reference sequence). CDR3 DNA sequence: TGTGCCACCAGCCCAGGTCGCCAAGGGACCCAGTACTTC. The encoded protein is CATSPGRQGTQYF. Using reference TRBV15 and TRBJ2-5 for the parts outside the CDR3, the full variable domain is DAMVIQNPRYQVTQFGKPVTLSCSQTLNHNVMYWYQQKSSQAPKLLFHYYDKDFNNEADTPDNFQSRRPNTSFCFLDIRSPGLGDTAMYLCATSPGRQGTQYFGPGTRLLVL.

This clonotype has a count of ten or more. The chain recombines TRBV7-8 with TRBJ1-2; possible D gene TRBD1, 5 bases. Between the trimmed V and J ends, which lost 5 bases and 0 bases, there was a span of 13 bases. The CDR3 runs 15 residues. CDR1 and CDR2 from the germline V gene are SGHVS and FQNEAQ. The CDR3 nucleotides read TGTGCCAGCAGCCAAAGACAGCTCGCTAACTATGGCTACACCTTC. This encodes CASSQRQLANYGYTF.

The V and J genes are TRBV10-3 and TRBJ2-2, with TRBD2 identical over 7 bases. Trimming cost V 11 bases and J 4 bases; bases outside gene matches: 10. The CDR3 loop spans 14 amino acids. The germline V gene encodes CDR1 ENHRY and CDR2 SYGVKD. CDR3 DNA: TGTGCCGCCGGGGCTAGCGGTGTCACCGGGGAGCTGTTTTTT. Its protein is CAAGASGVTGELFF.

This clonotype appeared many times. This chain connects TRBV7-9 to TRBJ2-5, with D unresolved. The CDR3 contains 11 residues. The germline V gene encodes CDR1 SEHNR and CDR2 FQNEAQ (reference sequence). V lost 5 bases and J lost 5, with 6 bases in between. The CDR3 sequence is CASSRSETQYF. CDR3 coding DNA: TGTGCCAGCAGCCGATCGGAGACCCAGTACTTC.

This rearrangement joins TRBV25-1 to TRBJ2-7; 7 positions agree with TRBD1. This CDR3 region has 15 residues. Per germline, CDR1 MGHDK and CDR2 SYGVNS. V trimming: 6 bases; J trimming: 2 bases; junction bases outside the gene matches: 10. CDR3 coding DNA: TGTGCCAGCAGCGTTGAAGGACAGGCGCCCTACGAGCAGTACTTC. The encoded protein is CASSVEGQAPYEQYF.

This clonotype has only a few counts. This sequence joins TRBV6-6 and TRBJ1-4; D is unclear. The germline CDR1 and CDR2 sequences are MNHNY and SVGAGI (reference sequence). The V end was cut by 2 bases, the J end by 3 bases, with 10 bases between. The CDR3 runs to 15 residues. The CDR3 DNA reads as TGTGCCAGCAGTTACGTAGGTTTGGCTAATGAAAAACTGTTTTTT. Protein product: CASSYVGLANEKLFF.

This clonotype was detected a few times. CDR3 sequence: CASSLSTSSGANVLTF. In nucleotides, the CDR3 is TGTGCCAGCAGCTTAAGCACATCGTCAGGGGCCAACGTCCTGACTTTC. The chain employs TRBV7-9 and TRBJ2-6, with no clear D. Germline V CDR1 and CDR2: SEHNR, FQNEAQ (reference sequence). V was cut by 2 bases and J by 4 bases, with 12 bases left in between. CDR3 size: 16 residues.

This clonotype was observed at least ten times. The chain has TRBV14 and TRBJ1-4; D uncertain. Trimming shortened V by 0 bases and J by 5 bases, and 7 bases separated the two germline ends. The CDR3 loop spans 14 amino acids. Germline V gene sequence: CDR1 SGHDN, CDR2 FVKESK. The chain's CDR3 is CASSQDLQNEKLFF. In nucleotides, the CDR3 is TGTGCCAGCAGCCAAGATTTGCAGAATGAAAAACTGTTTTTT.

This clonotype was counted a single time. In DNA form, the CDR3 reads TGTGCCAGCAGCGTAGCTCCCGAGCGCACCATATATTTT. Its translation: CASSVAPERTIYF. J is TRBJ1-3 and V is TRBV9; D gene uncertain. The CDR3 extends over 13 amino acids. Germline V gives CDR1 SGDLS, CDR2 YYNGEE. Deletions cut 0 bases from V and 9 bases from J, with 10 bases between. Variable domain in full (rest from reference TRBV9 and TRBJ1-3): DSGVTQTPKHLITATGQRVTLRCSPRSGDLSVYWYQQSLDQGLQFLIQYYNGEERAKGNILERFSAQQFPDLHSELNLSSLELGDSALYFCASSVAPERTIYFGEGSWLTVV.

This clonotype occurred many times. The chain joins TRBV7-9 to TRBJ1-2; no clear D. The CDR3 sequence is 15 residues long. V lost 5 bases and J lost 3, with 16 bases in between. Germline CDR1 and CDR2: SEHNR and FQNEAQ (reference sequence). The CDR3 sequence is CASSRSPSTDYGYTF. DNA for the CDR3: TGTGCCAGCAGCAGATCCCCCAGCACGGACTATGGCTACACCTTC.

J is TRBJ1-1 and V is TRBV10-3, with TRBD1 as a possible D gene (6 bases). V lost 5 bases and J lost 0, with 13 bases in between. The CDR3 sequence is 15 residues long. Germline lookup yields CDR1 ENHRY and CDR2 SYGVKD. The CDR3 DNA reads TGTGCCATCAGTCCGGGACAAGACATGAACACTGAAGCTTTCTTT. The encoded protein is CAISPGQDMNTEAFF.

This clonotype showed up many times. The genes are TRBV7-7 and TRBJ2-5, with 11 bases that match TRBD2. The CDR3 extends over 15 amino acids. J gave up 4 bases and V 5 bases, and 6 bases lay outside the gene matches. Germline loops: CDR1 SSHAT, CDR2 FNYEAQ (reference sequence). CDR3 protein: CASSQGLAGGETQYF. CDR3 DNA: TGTGCCAGCAGCCAGGGGCTAGCGGGAGGAGAGACCCAGTACTTC.

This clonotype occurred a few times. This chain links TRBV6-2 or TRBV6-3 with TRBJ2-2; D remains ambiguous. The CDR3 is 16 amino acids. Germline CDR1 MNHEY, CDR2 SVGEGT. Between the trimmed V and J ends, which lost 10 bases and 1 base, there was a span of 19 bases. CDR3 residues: CATLVSKGMNTGELFF. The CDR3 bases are TGTGCCACCTTAGTCAGCAAAGGGATGAACACCGGGGAGCTGTTTTTT.

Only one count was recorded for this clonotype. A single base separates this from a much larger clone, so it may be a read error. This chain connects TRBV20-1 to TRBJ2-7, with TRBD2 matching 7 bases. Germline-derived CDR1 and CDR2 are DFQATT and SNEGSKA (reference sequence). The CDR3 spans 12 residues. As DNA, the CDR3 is TGCAGTGCCGTAACGGGAGGTGGCGAGCATTACTTC. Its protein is CSAVTGGGEHYF.

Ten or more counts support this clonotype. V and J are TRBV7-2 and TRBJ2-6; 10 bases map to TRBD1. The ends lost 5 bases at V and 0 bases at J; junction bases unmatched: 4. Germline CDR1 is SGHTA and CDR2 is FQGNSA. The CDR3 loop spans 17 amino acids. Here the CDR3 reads CASSLGQGGSGANVLTF. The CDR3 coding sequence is TGTGCCAGCAGCCTAGGACAGGGGGGCTCTGGGGCCAACGTCCTGACTTTC.

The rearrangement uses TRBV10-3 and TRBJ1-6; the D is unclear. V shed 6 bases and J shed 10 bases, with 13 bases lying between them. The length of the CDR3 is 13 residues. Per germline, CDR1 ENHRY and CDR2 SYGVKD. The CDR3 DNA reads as TGTGCCATCAGCCCCGCGACCCGATCACCCCTCCACTTT. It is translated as CAISPATRSPLHF.

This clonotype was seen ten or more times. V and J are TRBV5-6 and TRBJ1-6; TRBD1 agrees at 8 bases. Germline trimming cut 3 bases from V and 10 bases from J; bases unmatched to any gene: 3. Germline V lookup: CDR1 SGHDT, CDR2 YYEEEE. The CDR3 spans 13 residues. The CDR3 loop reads CASSSDRDSPLHF. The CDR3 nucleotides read TGTGCCAGCAGCTCGGACAGGGACTCACCCCTCCACTTT.

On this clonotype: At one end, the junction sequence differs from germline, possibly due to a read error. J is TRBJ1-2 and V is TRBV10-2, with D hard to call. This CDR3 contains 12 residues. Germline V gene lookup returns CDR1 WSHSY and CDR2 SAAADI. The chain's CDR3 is CASKDPGEGYTF. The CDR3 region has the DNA TGTGCCAGCAAAGATCCGGGCGAGGGCTACACCTTC.